This entry lists 32 T cell receptor beta chains sequenced from one sample in a study of blood T cell repertoires in COVID-19. The method was immunoSEQ multiplex PCR; TCRdb's version includes in-frame clones alone and lacks a portion of them. The profile shows hundreds of thousands of clones, 89% of them singletons. Specimen: PBMCs or T cells enriched from blood (not recorded which). The receptor source for this set is a woman between 40 and 55 years old who had recovered from COVID-19.

The chain is built from TRBV11-1 and TRBJ2-7; possibly TRBD2 for D (5 bases). V lost 1 base and J 2 bases, leaving 12 bases between the germline ends. The CDR3 totals 15 residues. Germline CDR1 is SGHAT and CDR2 is FQDESV (reference sequence). CDR3: CASSLEPAVTYEQYF. CDR3 bases: TGTGCCAGCAGCTTAGAGCCAGCGGTTACCTACGAGCAGTACTTC. The full variable domain, in which reference TRBV11-1 and TRBJ2-7 provide the parts outside the CDR3, is EAEVAQSPRYKITEKSQAVAFWCDPISGHATLYWYRQILGQGPELLVQFQDESVVDDSQLPKDRFSAERLKGVDSTLKIQPAELGDSAMYLCASSLEPAVTYEQYFGPGTRLTVT.

V and J are TRBV19 and TRBJ2-3, with a tentative D call TRBD2 (5 bases). Trimming pared 5 bases from V and 1 base from J, leaving 13 bases between. The CDR3 is 15 residues long. The germline CDR1 and CDR2 sequences are LNHDA and SQIVND (reference sequence). CDR3 protein: CASSPFSGRTDTQYF. For the CDR3, the DNA is TGTGCCAGTAGTCCTTTCAGCGGCCGCACAGATACGCAGTATTTT. Looking up the rest from reference TRBV19 and TRBJ2-3 gives the full variable domain: DGGITQSPKYLFRKEGQNVTLSCEQNLNHDAMYWYRQDPGQGLRLIYYSQIVNDFQKGDIAEGYSVSREKKESFPLTVTSAQKNPTAFYLCASSPFSGRTDTQYFGPGTRLTVL.

This clone was seen just once. The rearrangement links TRBV11-2 to TRBJ2-4; 9 bases line up with TRBD1. Trimming at V came to 2 bases and at J to 3 bases, leaving 14 bases not matched to a gene. This CDR3 is built from 19 residues. In germline, CDR1 is SGHAT, CDR2 FQNNGV. The CDR3 reads CASSLRGMGGQGIKNIQYF. As DNA, the CDR3 is TGTGCCAGCAGCTTAAGGGGGATGGGGGGACAGGGAATCAAAAACATTCAGTACTTC.

This clone was seen once. The J gene is TRBJ2-7, the V gene TRBV7-8; possibly TRBD2 for D (6 bases). There are 15 residues in the CDR3. V lost 5 bases to trimming and J lost 2 bases, with 16 bases between them. Germline CDR1 is SGHVS and CDR2 is FQNEAQ. The CDR3 sequence: CASSPGDGPTYEQYF. CDR3 in DNA: TGTGCCAGCAGCCCGGGGGACGGACCCACCTACGAGCAGTACTTC.

The genes are TRBV3-1 (or the pseudogene TRBV3-2) and TRBJ1-1; maybe TRBD1 (6 bases). The CDR3 length is 14 residues. The V gene's germline CDR1 is LGHDT and CDR2 YNNKEL (reference sequence). The V end was cut by 6 bases, the J end by 6 bases, with 17 bases between. The CDR3 DNA sequence: TGTGCCAGCAGGCAACAGGGTGGGTATTCTGAAGCTTTCTTT. Translated: CASRQQGGYSEAFF.

This sequence joins TRBV7-8 and TRBJ1-6, with D perhaps TRBD1 (5 bases). There are 17 residues in the CDR3. Trimming removed 1 base at V and 0 bases at J, with 10 bases between. The V gene's germline CDR1 is SGHVS and CDR2 FQNEAQ. CDR3 coding DNA: TGTGCCAGCAGCTTAGTCGTGCAGGGCTCCTATAATTCACCCCTCCACTTT. This translates into CASSLVVQGSYNSPLHF.

As to this clone: Other DNA sequences of this sample code for an identical CDR3. V is TRBV15 and J is TRBJ2-7; the D gene is possibly TRBD1 (5 bases). The germline V gene has CDR1 LNHNV and CDR2 YYDKDF (reference sequence). This CDR3 has 13 residues. V lost 0 bases, J lost 4 bases, and 7 bases lay in between. The CDR3 loop reads CATSRDREYEQYF. The CDR3 region has the DNA TGTGCCACCAGCAGAGACAGGGAATACGAGCAGTACTTC.

This rearrangement joins TRBV19 to TRBJ2-7; TRBD2 is a possible D gene (5 bases). Trimming cost V 5 bases and J 3 bases, with 14 bases left between them. The CDR3 runs 14 residues. CDR1 is LNHDA, CDR2 SQIVND, per germline (reference sequence). CDR3 in amino acids: CASSPAAGNYEQYF. DNA for the CDR3: TGTGCCAGTAGTCCAGCTGCCGGGAACTACGAGCAGTACTTC.

As DNA, the CDR3 is TGTGCCAGCACGGGAGCTGGAGGAAACACCATATATTTT. The encoded protein is CASTGAGGNTIYF. The rearrangement joins TRBV9 to TRBJ1-3; D is undetermined. Trimming removed 6 bases from V and 4 bases from J, with 11 bases in between. The germline V gene encodes CDR1 SGDLS and CDR2 YYNGEE. This CDR3 has 13 amino acids.

The DNA of the CDR3 is TGTGCCACCAGTGTACAGGGTAAAGAGTGCAATGAGCAGTTCTTC. Translation: CATSVQGKECNEQFF. This rearrangement joins TRBV24-1 to TRBJ2-1; D might be TRBD1 (6 bases). Germline V gene sequence: CDR1 KGHDR, CDR2 SFDVKD. This CDR3 has 15 residues. V lost 5 bases to trimming and J lost 6 bases, with 16 bases between them.

The chain recombines TRBV4-2 with TRBJ2-4, with D tentatively TRBD2 (5 bases). Trimming removed 6 bases from V and 5 bases from J, with 17 bases in between. From germline, CDR1 is LGHNA and CDR2 YNFKEQ. The CDR3 is made up of 15 amino acids. The CDR3 nucleotides read TGTGCCAGCAGTACGGCGGTAACCGGGGAAAACATTCAGTACTTC. Translation gives CASSTAVTGENIQYF.

The V call is TRBV6-5, the J call TRBJ1-1; 7 bases line up with TRBD1. CDR1 is MNHEY and CDR2 is SVGAGI in the germline V gene. The CDR3 is 14 amino acids. V gave up 2 bases and J gave up 2 bases; unmatched junction bases: 2. The CDR3 sequence is CASSYGDRNTEAFF. For the CDR3, the DNA is TGTGCCAGCAGTTACGGGGACAGAAACACTGAAGCTTTCTTT.

The V and J genes are TRBV28 and TRBJ1-1; 7 bases line up with TRBD1. Germline V gene sequence: CDR1 MDHEN, CDR2 SYDVKM. After removal of 10 bases from V and 1 base from J, the junction contained 6 bases not matched to a gene. The CDR3 spans 13 residues. The CDR3 sequence: CATHRGWNTEAFF. As DNA, the CDR3 is TGTGCCACCCACAGGGGATGGAACACTGAAGCTTTCTTT.

V usage is TRBV6-5 and J usage is TRBJ1-1, with 8 bases lining up with TRBD1. CDR1 and CDR2 (germline): MNHEY, SVGAGI. Trimming removed 6 bases from V and 5 bases from J; junction bases left unmatched: 8. The CDR3 totals 14 residues. The CDR3 bases are TGTGCCAGCAGCTCTCGGGACAGGCTTACTGAAGCTTTCTTT. Translation: CASSSRDRLTEAFF.

J is TRBJ1-2 and V is TRBV11-2; the match to TRBD1 covers 9 bases. After removal of 5 bases from V and 2 bases from J, the junction contained 9 bases not matched to a gene. CDR1 and CDR2 from the germline V gene are SGHAT and FQNNGV. This CDR3 region has 16 residues. In DNA form, the CDR3 reads TGTGCCAGCAGCCGCGGGACAGGGCTAAAGAACTATGGCTACACCTTC. It specifies CASSRGTGLKNYGYTF.

This chain's CDR3 is CASSLGVPRSGNTIYF. The CDR3 nucleotides are TGTGCCAGCAGCTTAGGAGTGCCCCGCTCTGGAAACACCATATATTTT. The chain links TRBV7-2 to TRBJ1-3, with D unresolved. Looked up from germline, CDR1 is SGHTA and CDR2 is FQGNSA. The CDR3 covers 16 residues. V shed 1 base and J shed 0 bases, with 10 bases lying between them.

The CDR3 spells CASSSTGEQYF. The CDR3 coding sequence is TGTGCCAGCAGCTCGACGGGGGAGCAGTACTTC. The genes are TRBV5-4 and TRBJ2-7, with D possibly being TRBD2 (5 bases). Per germline, CDR1 SGHNT and CDR2 YYREEE (reference sequence). This CDR3 has 11 amino acids. V was clipped by 3 bases and J by 7 bases, with 8 bases between them.

The chain links TRBV27 to TRBJ1-3; no reliable D call. The CDR3 totals 17 residues. From germline, CDR1 is MNHEY and CDR2 SMNVEV (reference sequence). Trimming shortened V by 7 bases and J by 0 bases, and 19 bases separated the two germline ends. CDR3 bases: TGTGCCAGCACCGAACGGCGGAAGGTAGTCTCTGGAAACACCATATATTTT. It yields the protein CASTERRKVVSGNTIYF.

J is TRBJ1-2 and V is TRBV27; D not resolved. The CDR3 sequence is 13 residues long. Trimming removed 3 bases at V and 2 bases at J, with 7 bases between. CDR1 and CDR2 from the germline V gene are MNHEY and SMNVEV (reference sequence). CDR3 DNA sequence: TGTGCCAGCAGTTTTAGCAGAAACTATGGCTACACCTTC. Translating gives CASSFSRNYGYTF.

This clone has only a few counts. The CDR3 loop reads CASTLGVESLHF. The CDR3 region has the DNA TGTGCCAGCACCCTTGGAGTCGAATCCCTCCACTTT. The chain carries TRBV2 and TRBJ1-6; D gene unclear. The CDR3 runs 12 residues. Germline values: CDR1 SNHLY, CDR2 FYNNEI. The germline V and J ends were trimmed by 7 bases and 14 bases, with 15 bases remaining between them.

The chain has TRBV19 and TRBJ1-5; TRBD1 agrees at 9 bases. The CDR3 has 15 amino acids. V trimming: 4 bases; J trimming: 3 bases; junction bases outside the gene matches: 4. The germline gives CDR1 LNHDA, CDR2 SQIVND (reference sequence). CDR3 nucleotide sequence: TGTGCCAGTAGTACGGGACAGGGTAACAATCAGCCCCAGCATTTT. Translated, it gives CASSTGQGNNQPQHF.

The chain recombines TRBV3-1 (or the pseudogene TRBV3-2) with TRBJ2-7, with TRBD2 matching 8 bases. The length of the CDR3 is 13 residues. J gave up 7 bases and V 5 bases, and 7 bases lay outside the gene matches. In germline, CDR1 is LGHDT, CDR2 YNNKEL (reference sequence). The CDR3 DNA sequence: TGTGCCAGCAGCTTCGGACTAGCCGTAGAGCAGTACTTC. It codes for CASSFGLAVEQYF.

A single count supports this clone. This rearrangement joins TRBV11-2 to TRBJ1-1; TRBD1 might be the D (5 bases). Trimming pared 5 bases from V and 5 bases from J, leaving 9 bases between. Germline lookup yields CDR1 SGHAT and CDR2 FQNNGV. This CDR3 region has 12 residues. The CDR3 DNA reads as TGTGCCAGCAGCGAAAGGGGAACTGAAGCTTTCTTT. This sequence encodes CASSERGTEAFF. The whole variable domain, filled in from reference TRBV11-2 and TRBJ1-1, reads EAGVAQSPRYKIIEKRQSVAFWCNPISGHATLYWYQQILGQGPKLLIQFQNNGVVDDSQLPKDRFSAERLKGVDSTLKIQPAKLEDSAVYLCASSERGTEAFFGQGTRLTVV.

The chain uses TRBV27 and TRBJ2-7; D gene uncertain. Trimming shortened V by 7 bases and J by 7 bases, and 11 bases separated the two germline ends. The CDR3 consists of 11 residues. CDR1 and CDR2 (germline): MNHEY, SMNVEV (reference sequence). DNA of the CDR3: TGTGCCAGCACAAACTATAGAGAGCAGTACTTC. It specifies CASTNYREQYF.

This chain joins TRBV11-3 and TRBJ2-2; 7 nucleotides agree with TRBD1. Germline V gene data show CDR1 as SGHNT and CDR2 as YENEEA. The junction had 6 bases not matched to a gene; V was cut back by 5 bases and J by 3 bases. The CDR3 spans 15 residues. CDR3 bases: TGTGCCAGCAGCGGCCGGGACAGAGACACCGGGGAGCTGTTTTTT. Protein: CASSGRDRDTGELFF.

The chain combines TRBV19 with TRBJ1-5; tentatively, D is TRBD1 (5 bases). The V end lost 7 bases, the J end lost 5 bases, and 15 bases lay between the germline ends. The CDR3 is made up of 14 amino acids. Germline values: CDR1 LNHDA, CDR2 SQIVND (reference sequence). CDR3 region: CASTETEIDQPQHF. The CDR3 coding sequence is TGTGCCAGTACGGAGACAGAGATTGATCAGCCCCAGCATTTT. The full variable domain, completed using reference TRBV19 and TRBJ1-5, is DGGITQSPKYLFRKEGQNVTLSCEQNLNHDAMYWYRQDPGQGLRLIYYSQIVNDFQKGDIAEGYSVSREKKESFPLTVTSAQKNPTAFYLCASTETEIDQPQHFGDGTRLSIL.

The chain links TRBV28 to TRBJ1-5, with 8 bases lining up with TRBD1. Germline V gives CDR1 MDHEN, CDR2 SYDVKM. V trimming: 3 bases; J trimming: 8 bases; junction bases outside the gene matches: 9. The CDR3 is made up of 15 amino acids. Here the CDR3 DNA reads TGTGCCAGCAGTTTTTTGGACAGGGTCTTTGAGCCCCAGCATTTT. Translating it yields CASSFLDRVFEPQHF.

The chain combines TRBV19 with TRBJ1-4, with 10 bases that match TRBD1. Per the germline V gene, CDR1 is LNHDA and CDR2 is SQIVND (reference sequence). V shed 6 bases, J shed 5 bases, and the junction held 0 bases outside the gene matches. The CDR3 consists of 13 residues. CDR3 in amino acids: CASRGQGNEKLFF. The CDR3, as DNA: TGTGCCAGTAGGGGACAGGGGAATGAAAAACTGTTTTTT. Full variable domain (outside the CDR3, taken from reference TRBV19 and TRBJ1-4): DGGITQSPKYLFRKEGQNVTLSCEQNLNHDAMYWYRQDPGQGLRLIYYSQIVNDFQKGDIAEGYSVSREKKESFPLTVTSAQKNPTAFYLCASRGQGNEKLFFGSGTQLSVL.

CDR3 in DNA: TGTGCCAGTAGTATGGTCAGGAATATAGCTAATGAAAAACTGTTTTTT. It codes for CASSMVRNIANEKLFF. This chain links TRBV19 with TRBJ1-4; the D is unclear. V was pared by 3 bases and J by 3 bases, with 14 bases between. The CDR3 has 16 residues. CDR1 is LNHDA and CDR2 is SQIVND in the germline V gene (reference sequence).

In the case of this clone: This same CDR3 is encoded by further DNA sequences in the sample. The rearrangement links TRBV28 to TRBJ1-5, with a possible D match to TRBD1 (5 bases). CDR1 is MDHEN and CDR2 is SYDVKM in the germline V gene. Between the trimmed V and J ends, which lost 4 bases and 5 bases, there was a span of 6 bases. The CDR3 is made up of 12 amino acids. Written as DNA, the CDR3 is TGTGCCAGCAGTTGGGGCGATCAGCCCCAGCATTTT. Amino acid sequence: CASSWGDQPQHF.

This clone turned up a few times. This sequence joins TRBV27 and TRBJ2-7; 7 bases align to TRBD2. The CDR3 totals 14 residues. The germline CDR1 and CDR2 sequences are MNHEY and SMNVEV (reference sequence). V trimming: 5 bases; J trimming: 4 bases; junction bases outside the gene matches: 8. CDR3 protein: CASSTRDYIYEQYF. CDR3 nucleotide sequence: TGTGCCAGCAGTACCCGGGACTACATATACGAGCAGTACTTC.

CDR3 region: CASNEGLMDYTF. The CDR3 DNA sequence: TGTGCCAGCAACGAGGGCCTGATGGACTACACCTTC. The rearrangement uses TRBV12-3 or TRBV12-4 and TRBJ1-2; D gene ambiguous. The CDR3 is 12 amino acids. V was trimmed by 7 bases and J by 10 bases, leaving 16 bases between them.